This T cell receptor (beta chain) emerged from a study of control samples from healthy donors and cancer patients. Some clones are missing from TCRdb's copy, which holds only in-frame ones; the method was immunoSEQ multiplex PCR. This sample has roughly 76,000 clones, with approximately 94% found just once. V dropped 5 bases and J dropped 1 base, with 9 bases sitting between them. The CDR3 contains 14 residues. The germline gives CDR1 SGHAT, CDR2 FQNNGV. The chain carries TRBV11-2 and TRBJ1-3; D is undetermined. Sequences were obtained from PBMCs. This receptor was taken from a woman aged 40 to 50 with lung cancer. CDR3 in amino acids: CASSVGSSGNTIYF. The DNA for the CDR3 is TGTGCCAGCAGCGTCGGATCGTCTGGAAACACCATATATTTT.